This TCR beta chain was recovered during a study of Ad26.COV2.S vaccination and SARS-CoV-2 variants. Overall study context: Dosing was one shot or two shots 56 days apart.

Sequencing used immunoSEQ multiplex PCR; TCRdb keeps in-frame clones, though not all of them. The repertoire holds roughly 320,000 clones, with 85% as singletons. For this clone: Its antigen is not identified.

The treatment here: 15 to 20 received Ad26.COV2.S at low or high dose, single or two shots; 5 received placebo; per-sample allocation not given. Sampling took place 63 days after the first vaccine or placebo injection. Within Boston, the person who donated was an adult of 18-55 years. This CDR3 region has 13 residues. The germline CDR1 and CDR2 sequences are SGHRS and YFSETQ. V gave up 5 bases and J gave up 1 base, with 10 bases separating them. Study results and limitations: The placebo group had lower spike-specific TCR breadth than the vaccine recipients did.

The receptor comes from a person aged 18-60 years who received the Ad26.COV2.S COVID-19 vaccine or a placebo. V gene TRBV5-1 combines with J gene TRBJ2-7; no reliable D call. Here the sequenced sample was peripheral blood, taken in a trial of Ad26.COV2.S vaccine versus placebo. This CDR3 reads CASSLLRSYEQYF. As DNA, the CDR3 is TGCGCCAGCAGTCTCCTCCGGTCCTACGAGCAGTACTTC.